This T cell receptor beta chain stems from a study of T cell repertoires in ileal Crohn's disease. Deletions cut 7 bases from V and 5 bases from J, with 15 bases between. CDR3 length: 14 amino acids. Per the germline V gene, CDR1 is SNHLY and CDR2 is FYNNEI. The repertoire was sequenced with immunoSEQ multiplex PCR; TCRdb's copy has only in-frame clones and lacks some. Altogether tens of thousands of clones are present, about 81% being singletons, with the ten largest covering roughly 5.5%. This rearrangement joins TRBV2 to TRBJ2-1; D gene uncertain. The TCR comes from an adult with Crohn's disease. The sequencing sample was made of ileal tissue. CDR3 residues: CASKVLNRDNEQFF. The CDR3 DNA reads TGTGCCAGCAAAGTATTAAATCGCGACAATGAGCAGTTCTTC.